These 24 T cell receptor beta chains were sequenced from one sample in a study of T-cell reconstitution after alpha-beta-depleted transplantation in children. Unique molecular identifiers featured in how the TCRbeta library was prepared. Using its own MiXCR run on the PCR reads, TCRdb lists one record per CDR3 protein. The sample lists 360,000 or so distinct CDR3 sequences, roughly 20% seen once, with approximately 3.9% in the top ten. This sample comprised PBMCs from the stem cell graft donor, obtained from the stem cell graft. The receptors derive from a human donor who donated a stem cell graft to a child with acute myeloid leukemia.

This clonotype has more than one count but fewer than ten. The chain recombines TRBV12-3 or TRBV12-4 with TRBJ2-7; D unclear. V was trimmed by 6 bases and J by 0 bases, leaving 6 bases between them. The CDR3 has 12 amino acids. The CDR3 coding sequence is TGTGCCAGCAGCGGTGTCTCCTACGAGCAGTACTTC. It translates to CASSGVSYEQYF.

This clonotype has only a few counts. The chain uses TRBV20-1 and TRBJ2-7; D perhaps matches TRBD1 (5 bases). CDR3 length: 15 residues. CDR1 and CDR2 (germline): DFQATT, SNEGSKA (reference sequence). Trimming removed 0 bases from V and 1 base from J, with 13 bases in between. In DNA, the CDR3 is TGCAGTGCTAGAGATCCCCTGACAGAATCCTACGAGCAGTACTTC. Translated: CSARDPLTESYEQYF.

This clonotype was counted ten times or more. V gene TRBV20-1 combines with J gene TRBJ2-1, with 8 bases fitting TRBD2. Germline V gives CDR1 DFQATT, CDR2 SNEGSKA (reference sequence). The ends lost 6 bases at V and 4 bases at J; junction bases unmatched: 14. This CDR3 contains 16 residues. CDR3 sequence reads: CSANTPGLVMYNEQFF. The CDR3 nucleotides read TGCAGTGCCAATACCCCGGGACTAGTCATGTACAATGAGCAGTTCTTC.

The chain joins TRBV12-3 or TRBV12-4 to TRBJ2-1; TRBD2 aligns across 14 bases. The V gene end was trimmed by 7 bases and the J gene end by 8 bases; junction bases not matched to a gene: 13. This CDR3 spans 17 amino acids. The CDR3 here is CASTPWVGTSGRDEQFF. The CDR3 nucleotides read TGTGCCAGCACCCCTTGGGTTGGGACTAGCGGGAGAGATGAGCAGTTCTTC.

The DNA of the CDR3 is TGTGCCACCAGTGATCTCGGAGCGTGGCGGTTCTTC. It codes for CATSDLGAWRFF. The chain recombines TRBV24-1 with TRBJ2-1; D is undetermined. The CDR3 spans 12 residues. CDR1 KGHDR and CDR2 SFDVKD come from the germline V gene. Trimming pared 3 bases from V and 15 bases from J, leaving 14 bases between.

This clonotype has at least ten counts. V and J are TRBV4-1 and TRBJ2-1, with unresolved D. Trimming took 0 bases from V and 10 from J, leaving 13 bases between them. The CDR3 has 14 residues. CDR1 is MGHRA, CDR2 YSYEKL, per germline. The CDR3 sequence: CASSQEGLAGEQFF. CDR3 coding DNA: TGCGCCAGCAGCCAAGAGGGGTTAGCCGGGGAGCAGTTCTTC.

This clonotype turned up a few times. This chain uses TRBV29-1 with TRBJ2-1, with D possibly TRBD2 on 7 matching bases. Trimming cost V 7 bases and J 6 bases, with 10 bases left between them. The germline gives CDR1 SQVTM, CDR2 ANQGSEA. The CDR3 extends over 11 amino acids. CDR3 residues: CSGGGRNEQFF. In nucleotides, the CDR3 is TGCAGCGGGGGGGGGCGCAATGAGCAGTTCTTC.

Only a few counts were recorded for this clonotype. The rearrangement joins TRBV7-2 to TRBJ2-7; 7 bases align to TRBD2. This CDR3 contains 16 residues. Germline V gene data show CDR1 as SGHTA and CDR2 as FQGNSA. J gave up 5 bases and V 1 base, and 11 bases lay outside the gene matches. DNA of the CDR3: TGTGCCAGCAGCTTAGTGGGAGGGACGGGCCTCGACGAGCAGTACTTC. Protein product: CASSLVGGTGLDEQYF.

In this sample, this clonotype turned up many times. J is TRBJ2-5 and V is TRBV20-1; D is undetermined. The V gene's germline CDR1 is DFQATT and CDR2 SNEGSKA (reference sequence). The CDR3 loop spans 15 amino acids. V was clipped by 0 bases and J by 4 bases, with 15 bases between them. CDR3 protein: CSARDPVALRETQYF. CDR3 sequence (DNA): TGCAGTGCTAGAGATCCCGTAGCACTGCGAGAGACCCAGTACTTC.

This clonotype was recorded once. V gene TRBV5-1 combines with J gene TRBJ1-1; 9 nucleotides align to TRBD1. J gave up 8 bases and V 2 bases, and 1 base lay outside the gene matches. The length of the CDR3 is 12 residues. Germline lookup yields CDR1 SGHRS and CDR2 YFSETQ. DNA for the CDR3: TGCGCCAGCAGCTTCACAGGGGGCGAAGCTTTCTTT. It translates to CASSFTGGEAFF. Based on the CDR3 plus reference TRBV5-1 and TRBJ1-1, the full variable domain is KAGVTQTPRYLIKTRGQQVTLSCSPISGHRSVSWYQQTPGQGLQFLFEYFSETQRNKGNFPGRFSGRQFSNSRSEMNVSTLELGDSALYLCASSFTGGEAFFGQGTRLTVV.

This clonotype was detected ten times or more. The chain carries TRBV29-1 and TRBJ2-4; either TRBD1 or TRBD2 may supply D (6 bases each). The CDR3 has 16 amino acids. V shed 3 bases and J shed 4 bases, with 19 bases lying between them. Germline V gene data show CDR1 as SQVTM and CDR2 as ANQGSEA. CDR3 DNA: TGCAGCGTTGAGATTTCCGAGGGGGGCAAGAAAAACATTCAGTACTTC. Translated: CSVEISEGGKKNIQYF.

This clonotype was recorded a few times. The chain carries TRBV29-1 and TRBJ1-1; D ambiguous. The germline V and J ends were trimmed by 3 bases and 1 base, with 12 bases remaining between them. This CDR3 region has 14 residues. CDR1 and CDR2 from the germline V gene are SQVTM and ANQGSEA. The CDR3 sequence is CSVDSRVGNTEAFF. CDR3 nucleotides: TGCAGCGTTGATAGTCGGGTGGGGAACACTGAAGCTTTCTTT.

The rearrangement links TRBV11-1 to TRBJ2-1; 10 bases agree with TRBD2. Germline-derived CDR1 and CDR2 are SGHAT and FQDESV (reference sequence). The J segment lost 5 bases and the V segment lost 5 bases, leaving 12 bases of the junction unmatched. This CDR3 contains 17 residues. Written as DNA, the CDR3 is TGTGCCAGCAGCCGCACCGGACTAGCGGACAGGAACAATGAGCAGTTCTTC. It is translated as CASSRTGLADRNNEQFF.

This clonotype was recorded a few times. The rearrangement links TRBV28 to TRBJ1-6; D is unresolved. Germline CDR1 and CDR2: MDHEN and SYDVKM. The germline V and J ends were trimmed by 5 bases and 0 bases, with 11 bases remaining between them. The CDR3 is 16 amino acids. CDR3 sequence (DNA): TGTGCCAGCAGTCGGACGGGGAGCTCCTATAATTCACCCCTCCACTTT. It is translated as CASSRTGSSYNSPLHF.

The rearrangement uses TRBV28 and TRBJ2-5, with TRBD1 matching over 10 bases. The J segment lost 5 bases and the V segment lost 10 bases, leaving 10 bases of the junction unmatched. Germline values: CDR1 MDHEN, CDR2 SYDVKM. This CDR3 is built from 14 residues. The CDR3 here is CANSRQGAPETQYF. The CDR3 DNA follows: TGTGCCAACTCTAGACAGGGGGCGCCGGAGACCCAGTACTTC.

This chain links TRBV7-2 with TRBJ2-2; no clear D gene. Trimming removed 7 bases from V and 4 bases from J, with 13 bases in between. Germline lookup yields CDR1 SGHTA and CDR2 FQGNSA. The CDR3 is 14 residues long. The CDR3 loop is CASILTPSTGELFF. CDR3 DNA: TGTGCCAGCATCTTGACCCCGAGCACCGGGGAGCTGTTTTTT.

This clonotype was recorded only once. V and J are TRBV11-2 and TRBJ2-3; D not certain. This CDR3 spans 15 amino acids. Germline-derived CDR1 and CDR2 are SGHAT and FQNNGV. The V end lost 2 bases, the J end lost 1 base, and 10 bases lay between the germline ends. Here the CDR3 DNA reads TGTGCCAGCAGCTTAACAGATGAACGCACAGATACGCAGTATTTT. Its protein is CASSLTDERTDTQYF.

At least ten counts were recorded for this clonotype. The gene calls are TRBV9 and TRBJ2-3, with 7 bases aligning to TRBD1. The CDR3 length is 15 residues. The junction had 7 bases not matched to a gene; V was cut back by 4 bases and J by 2 bases. Germline V gives CDR1 SGDLS, CDR2 YYNGEE. The DNA for the CDR3 is TGTGCCAGCAGCCCCGGGACAGCCCACACAGATACGCAGTATTTT. This codes for CASSPGTAHTDTQYF.

This clonotype has a count of ten or more. The chain joins TRBV20-1 to TRBJ1-2; no clear D gene. The V end was cut by 0 bases, the J end by 13 bases, with 9 bases between. This CDR3 region has 10 residues. Germline assignment: CDR1 DFQATT and CDR2 SNEGSKA (reference sequence). This CDR3 is CSARDEGPTF. The CDR3 DNA follows: TGCAGTGCTAGAGATGAGGGTCCCACCTTC.

The chain employs TRBV5-1 and TRBJ1-5; 7 bases are a match to TRBD1. The trim removed 1 base at V and 6 bases at J, leaving 4 bases unmatched. Germline V gene sequence: CDR1 SGHRS, CDR2 YFSETQ. There are 14 residues in the CDR3. The CDR3 bases are TGCGCCAGCAGCTTGCAAGGGGGCAGTCAGCCCCAGCATTTT. Translating gives CASSLQGGSQPQHF.

The sample holds many counts of this clonotype. The chain recombines TRBV7-2 with TRBJ2-3, with D possibly TRBD1 on 6 matching bases. Germline values: CDR1 SGHTA, CDR2 FQGNSA. The CDR3 extends over 15 amino acids. The germline V and J ends were trimmed by 5 bases and 0 bases, with 12 bases remaining between them. CDR3 protein: CASSPRTASTDTQYF. CDR3 sequence (DNA): TGTGCCAGCAGCCCGAGGACAGCGAGCACAGATACGCAGTATTTT.

This clonotype showed up just a few times. The gene calls are TRBV4-2 and TRBJ2-3; D possibly corresponds to TRBD1 (5 bases). The germline V gene encodes CDR1 LGHNA and CDR2 YNFKEQ. The CDR3 extends over 17 amino acids. V shed 1 base and J shed 2 bases, with 16 bases lying between them. In nucleotides, the CDR3 is TGTGCCAGCAGCCAAGTGGCTACAGGAGATATCACAGATACGCAGTATTTT. Protein product: CASSQVATGDITDTQYF.

This clonotype was picked up many times. The genes are TRBV20-1 and TRBJ2-1, with 7 bases fitting TRBD2. CDR3 length equals 16 residues. Germline V CDR1 and CDR2: DFQATT, SNEGSKA (reference sequence). The trim removed 3 bases at V and 3 bases at J, leaving 11 bases unmatched. The CDR3 region has the DNA TGCAGTGCTAGTATTGCGCCTAGCGGAAACTACAATGAGCAGTTCTTC. Its translation: CSASIAPSGNYNEQFF.

This clonotype was detected only once. The V call is TRBV6-2 or TRBV6-3, the J call TRBJ2-1, with D perhaps matching TRBD1 or TRBD2 (6 bases each). The CDR3 consists of 16 residues. Looked up from germline, CDR1 is MNHEY and CDR2 is SVGEGT. Trimming took off 2 bases at V and 0 bases at J, with 11 bases between the two ends. CDR3 coding DNA: TGTGCCAGCAGTTACACGGGGGCCCGCTCCTACAATGAGCAGTTCTTC. Amino acids: CASSYTGARSYNEQFF.